Listed here are 24 T cell receptor beta chains from one sample, sequenced in a study of blood T cell repertoires in COVID-19. Some clones are missing from TCRdb's copy, which holds only in-frame ones; the method was immunoSEQ multiplex PCR. Counted here are around 300,000 clones, under 90% occurring once; the ten biggest clones make up 1.5% to 2%. What was sequenced was PBMCs or T cells enriched from blood (not recorded which). Receptors were obtained from a woman aged 40 to 55 who had recovered from COVID-19.

V usage is TRBV7-9 and J usage is TRBJ1-5; D is unclear. V was clipped by 5 bases and J by 6 bases, with 14 bases between them. The length of the CDR3 is 14 residues. Looked up from germline, CDR1 is SEHNR and CDR2 is FQNEAQ (reference sequence). CDR3 nucleotide sequence: TGTGCCAGCAGCAACGCCACGACTGTTCAGCCCCAGCATTTT. Translation: CASSNATTVQPQHF.

The chain combines TRBV11-3 with TRBJ2-2; 7 bases line up with TRBD2. The CDR3 sequence is 15 residues long. CDR1 is SGHNT, CDR2 YENEEA, per germline. The ends lost 5 bases at V and 14 bases at J; junction bases unmatched: 17. The CDR3 spells CASSRSGSHRTNLFF. CDR3 coding DNA: TGTGCCAGCAGCCGTAGCGGGTCACACCGGACAAACCTGTTTTTT.

The chain carries TRBV9 and TRBJ1-4, with a tentative D call TRBD1 (5 bases). The CDR3 totals 15 residues. The V end lost 0 bases, the J end lost 6 bases, and 12 bases lay between the germline ends. In germline, CDR1 is SGDLS, CDR2 YYNGEE. CDR3 nucleotide sequence: TGTGCCAGCAGCGTAGGGGACTCTAGCTATGAAAAACTGTTTTTT. Translating it yields CASSVGDSSYEKLFF.

The chain has TRBV11-2 and TRBJ2-3; 8 positions agree with TRBD2. The CDR3 runs to 17 residues. Trimming removed 1 base from V and 2 bases from J; junction bases left unmatched: 8. Germline-derived CDR1 and CDR2 are SGHAT and FQNNGV. Here the CDR3 reads CASSLGPQRGHTDTQYF. In DNA, the CDR3 is TGTGCCAGCAGCTTAGGGCCTCAGCGGGGGCACACAGATACGCAGTATTTT. Based on the CDR3 plus reference TRBV11-2 and TRBJ2-3, the full variable domain is EAGVAQSPRYKIIEKRQSVAFWCNPISGHATLYWYQQILGQGPKLLIQFQNNGVVDDSQLPKDRFSAERLKGVDSTLKIQPAKLEDSAVYLCASSLGPQRGHTDTQYFGPGTRLTVL.

The chain carries TRBV7-2 and TRBJ2-5, with TRBD1 as a possible D gene (5 bases). The CDR3 has 15 amino acids. Per the germline V gene, CDR1 is SGHTA and CDR2 is FQGNSA. V lost 0 bases, J lost 5 bases, and 13 bases lay in between. CDR3 sequence: CASSLAQVLVETQYF. CDR3 bases: TGTGCCAGCAGCTTAGCACAGGTACTTGTCGAGACCCAGTACTTC. Filled out from reference TRBV7-2 and TRBJ2-5, the complete variable domain reads GAGVSQSPSNKVTEKGKDVELRCDPISGHTALYWYRQSLGQGLEFLIYFQGNSAPDKSGLPSDRFSAERTGGSVSTLTIQRTQQEDSAVYLCASSLAQVLVETQYFGPGTRLLVL.

V gene TRBV5-1 combines with J gene TRBJ2-1, with a possible D match to TRBD2 (6 bases). This CDR3 comprises 15 residues. V lost 0 bases and J 4 bases, leaving 11 bases between the germline ends. Germline lookup yields CDR1 SGHRS and CDR2 YFSETQ. CDR3 sequence (DNA): TGCGCCAGCAGCTTGGCCCTCCGGGGGTACAATGAGCAGTTCTTC. This encodes CASSLALRGYNEQFF.

The chain combines TRBV11-3 with TRBJ2-3; D is perhaps TRBD2 (5 bases). Germline values: CDR1 SGHNT, CDR2 YENEEA. With 3 bases removed from V and 2 bases from J, the gap between germline ends came to 6 bases. The CDR3 totals 13 residues. CDR3 in DNA: TGTGCCAGCAGCTTGACTACCACAGATACGCAGTATTTT. Translation gives CASSLTTTDTQYF.

The chain carries TRBV10-3 and TRBJ1-2; TRBD1 matches at 9 bases. The ends lost 10 bases at V and 0 bases at J; junction bases unmatched: 9. CDR1 and CDR2 (germline): ENHRY, SYGVKD. The CDR3 runs 15 residues. The CDR3 sequence is CATRDREVSNYGYTF. DNA of the CDR3: TGTGCCACACGGGACAGGGAGGTTTCTAACTATGGCTACACCTTC.

V gene TRBV29-1 combines with J gene TRBJ1-4; 7 bases are a match to TRBD1. The CDR3 has 12 amino acids. With 7 bases clipped from V and 8 bases from J, the junction kept 7 bases outside the gene matches. The germline gives CDR1 SQVTM, CDR2 ANQGSEA. The CDR3 is CSAVQGNEKLFF. CDR3 bases: TGCAGCGCTGTACAGGGGAACGAAAAACTGTTTTTT.

This sequence joins TRBV6-5 and TRBJ1-2; possibly TRBD1 for D (6 bases). CDR1 and CDR2 (germline): MNHEY, SVGAGI. The CDR3 extends over 15 amino acids. Trimming shortened V by 2 bases and J by 3 bases, and 13 bases separated the two germline ends. CDR3 sequence reads: CASSYRSQGDYGYTF. The CDR3 coding sequence is TGTGCCAGCAGTTACCGCTCACAGGGTGACTATGGCTACACCTTC.

The chain combines TRBV2 with TRBJ2-5; the D is unclear. V was shortened by 6 bases and J by 1 base, with 12 bases between the two germline ends. The CDR3 is 14 residues long. Germline V gene data show CDR1 as SNHLY and CDR2 as FYNNEI. CDR3: CASRETSSQETQYF. As DNA, the CDR3 is TGTGCCAGCAGGGAAACGAGTAGCCAAGAGACCCAGTACTTC.

The gene calls are TRBV18 and TRBJ1-6; 9 positions agree with TRBD1. Germline V gene lookup returns CDR1 KGHSH and CDR2 LQKENI. The CDR3 runs 14 residues. Germline trimming cut 2 bases from V and 7 bases from J; bases unmatched to any gene: 0. The CDR3 nucleotides are TGTGCCAGCTCACCAGACAGGGGGAATTCACCCCTCCACTTT. Amino acid sequence: CASSPDRGNSPLHF.

The gene calls are TRBV12-5 and TRBJ1-1; 9 positions match TRBD1. Germline CDR1 is LGHNT and CDR2 is FRNRAP. The V gene end was trimmed by 4 bases and the J gene end by 1 base; junction bases not matched to a gene: 22. This CDR3 has 21 amino acids. CDR3 coding DNA: TGTGCTAGTGGTTCCCCATTGGGTTCGGACAGGGGCCCCCTAAAGAACACTGAAGCTTTCTTT. Translating it yields CASGSPLGSDRGPLKNTEAFF.

The chain uses TRBV27 and TRBJ2-7; tentatively, D is TRBD2 (5 bases). Germline loops: CDR1 MNHEY, CDR2 SMNVEV (reference sequence). V lost 6 bases and J lost 0, with 15 bases in between. CDR3 size: 15 residues. CDR3 sequence reads: CASSLGRRSSYEQYF. The CDR3 DNA reads as TGTGCCAGCAGCCTTGGACGGAGGAGCTCCTACGAGCAGTACTTC.

This clone was seen just once. The chain carries TRBV4-1 and TRBJ1-2; possibly TRBD1 for D (5 bases). The CDR3 is 16 residues long. CDR1 is MGHRA and CDR2 is YSYEKL in the germline V gene. V shed 4 bases and J shed 1 base, with 16 bases lying between them. CDR3 coding DNA: TGCGCCAGCAGCCTCACGAGGTCGACAGTTAACTATGGCTACACCTTC. Translated: CASSLTRSTVNYGYTF.

The gene calls are TRBV19 and TRBJ1-5; TRBD1 matches 7 bases. With V trimmed by 5 bases and J by 7 bases, 11 bases remained unmatched. CDR3 length: 15 amino acids. Per the germline V gene, CDR1 is LNHDA and CDR2 is SQIVND (reference sequence). CDR3 sequence (DNA): TGTGCCAGTAGTGACGCAGGGGGTAGTAACCAGCCCCAGCATTTT. It specifies CASSDAGGSNQPQHF.

The count of this clone is one. The V and J genes are TRBV6-6 and TRBJ2-7; D is unclear. Per germline, CDR1 MNHNY and CDR2 SVGAGI (reference sequence). V lost 7 bases, J lost 3 bases, and 7 bases lay in between. The CDR3 contains 11 residues. The CDR3 DNA is TGTGCCAGCACCCCCGGCTACGAGCAGTACTTC. This translates into CASTPGYEQYF.

V is TRBV19 and J is TRBJ2-3, with TRBD2 matching over 7 bases. This CDR3 is built from 13 residues. Looked up from germline, CDR1 is LNHDA and CDR2 is SQIVND (reference sequence). The V gene end was trimmed by 7 bases and the J gene end by 7 bases; junction bases not matched to a gene: 8. CDR3 region: CASTPMGGNTQYF. CDR3 coding DNA: TGTGCCAGTACCCCAATGGGAGGGAATACGCAGTATTTT.

V and J are TRBV27 and TRBJ1-1, with 8 nucleotides matching TRBD1. The V segment lost 3 bases and the J segment 1 base; nucleotides outside the gene matches: 1. The CDR3 sequence is 14 residues long. CDR1 and CDR2 (germline): MNHEY, SMNVEV (reference sequence). The CDR3 nucleotides read TGTGCCAGCAGTTTGGACAGGGCGAACACTGAAGCTTTCTTT. Residues: CASSLDRANTEAFF.

The CDR3 DNA follows: TGTGCCAGCAGTCGGACAGGGAGTAATCAGCCCCAGCATTTT. This sequence encodes CASSRTGSNQPQHF. The chain combines TRBV5-6 with TRBJ1-5; 8 bases match TRBD1. V was pared by 5 bases and J by 4 bases, with 5 bases of the junction left unmatched. This CDR3 comprises 14 residues. Looked up from germline, CDR1 is SGHDT and CDR2 is YYEEEE.

A single count supports this clone. The rearrangement links TRBV7-2 to TRBJ1-2, with 7 bases lining up with TRBD1. Germline V gene lookup returns CDR1 SGHTA and CDR2 FQGNSA. V shed 4 bases and J 4 bases; nucleotides not matched to a gene: 3. The CDR3 has 13 residues. The CDR3 coding sequence is TGTGCCAGCAGCTCGGGACAGCGCTATGGCTACACCTTC. Amino acid sequence: CASSSGQRYGYTF.

The chain is built from TRBV10-3 and TRBJ1-1, with 8 bases fitting TRBD1. The junction had 3 bases not matched to a gene; V was cut back by 4 bases and J by 5 bases. The CDR3 loop spans 13 amino acids. CDR1 and CDR2 (germline): ENHRY, SYGVKD. DNA of the CDR3: TGTGCCATCAGTGGGACAGGGAGGACTGAAGCTTTCTTT. This translates into CAISGTGRTEAFF.

The rearrangement links TRBV18 to TRBJ2-5, with a tentative D call TRBD1 (6 bases). Trimming left V 3 bases short and J 1 base short, with 6 bases between. CDR1 KGHSH and CDR2 LQKENI come from the germline V gene. CDR3 size: 13 residues. DNA of the CDR3: TGTGCCAGCTCACCGGACAGCCAAGAGACCCAGTACTTC. Translating gives CASSPDSQETQYF.

This sequence joins TRBV6-5 and TRBJ1-4, with 7 bases identical to TRBD1. The CDR3 is 14 residues long. The V segment lost 5 bases and the J segment 7 bases; nucleotides outside the gene matches: 7. Germline assignment: CDR1 MNHEY and CDR2 SVGAGI. The CDR3 protein is CASSRGGAGEKLFF. CDR3 DNA: TGTGCCAGCAGTCGAGGGGGCGCGGGTGAAAAACTGTTTTTT.